This T cell receptor beta chain was retrieved from a study of T cells after yellow fever vaccination. At the level of the study: With SMART-Seq v4 Ultra Low Input, the fractions containing low cell numbers were prepared. Whole-study results and caveats: At 95% to 98% for CD4 and approximately 89% for CD8, most primary-vaccination clones showed up again after the booster.

A 5'RACE template-switching step, the method used to make TCR cDNA, added a universal primer site and UMIs. Using its own MiXCR run on the 5' RACE reads, TCRdb lists one record per CDR3 protein. The profile shows approximately 510,000 distinct CDR3 sequences, 20% to 25% of them singletons. Points on this clonotype: Antigen specificity is unknown.

Looked up from germline, CDR1 is DFQATT and CDR2 is SNEGSKA (reference sequence). V was trimmed by 1 base and J by 4 bases, leaving 2 bases between them. CDR3 length equals 11 residues. The chain is built from TRBV20-1 and TRBJ2-1; D unclear. The source of this sequence is a man in his late teens or twenties who received the YFV17D yellow fever vaccine. The sample consisted of PBMCs, taken approximately 22 days after the first yellow fever vaccination. Here the CDR3 DNA reads TGCAGTGCTAGAGGTTACAATGAGCAGTTCTTC. Protein: CSARGYNEQFF.